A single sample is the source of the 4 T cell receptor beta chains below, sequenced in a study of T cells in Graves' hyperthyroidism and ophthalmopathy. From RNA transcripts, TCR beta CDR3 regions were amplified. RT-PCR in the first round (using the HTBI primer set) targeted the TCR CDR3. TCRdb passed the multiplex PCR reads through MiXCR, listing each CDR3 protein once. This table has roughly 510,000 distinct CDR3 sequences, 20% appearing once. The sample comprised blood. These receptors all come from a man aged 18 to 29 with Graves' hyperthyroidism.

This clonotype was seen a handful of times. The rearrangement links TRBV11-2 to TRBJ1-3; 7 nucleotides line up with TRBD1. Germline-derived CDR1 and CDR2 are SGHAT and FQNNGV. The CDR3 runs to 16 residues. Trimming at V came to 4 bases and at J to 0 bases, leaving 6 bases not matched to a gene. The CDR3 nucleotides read TGTGCCAGCAGCTCCGGACAGGAAGCCTCTGGAAACACCATATATTTT. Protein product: CASSSGQEASGNTIYF. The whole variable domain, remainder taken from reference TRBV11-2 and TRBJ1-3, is EAGVAQSPRYKIIEKRQSVAFWCNPISGHATLYWYQQILGQGPKLLIQFQNNGVVDDSQLPKDRFSAERLKGVDSTLKIQPAKLEDSAVYLCASSSGQEASGNTIYFGEGSWLTVV.

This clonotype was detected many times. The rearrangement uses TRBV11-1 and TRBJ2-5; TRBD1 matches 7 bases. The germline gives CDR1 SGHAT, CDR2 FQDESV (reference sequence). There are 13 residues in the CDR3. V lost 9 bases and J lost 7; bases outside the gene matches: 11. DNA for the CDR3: TGTGCCAGTTCTGCTGGACAGGAGAGGACCCAGTACTTC. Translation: CASSAGQERTQYF. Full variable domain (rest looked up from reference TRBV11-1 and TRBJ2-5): EAEVAQSPRYKITEKSQAVAFWCDPISGHATLYWYRQILGQGPELLVQFQDESVVDDSQLPKDRFSAERLKGVDSTLKIQPAELGDSAMYLCASSAGQERTQYFGPGTRLLVL.

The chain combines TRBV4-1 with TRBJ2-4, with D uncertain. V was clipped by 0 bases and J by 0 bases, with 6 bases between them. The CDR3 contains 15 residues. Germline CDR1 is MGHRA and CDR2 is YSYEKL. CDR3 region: CASSQDHTAKNIQYF. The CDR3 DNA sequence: TGCGCCAGCAGCCAAGATCATACAGCCAAAAACATTCAGTACTTC.

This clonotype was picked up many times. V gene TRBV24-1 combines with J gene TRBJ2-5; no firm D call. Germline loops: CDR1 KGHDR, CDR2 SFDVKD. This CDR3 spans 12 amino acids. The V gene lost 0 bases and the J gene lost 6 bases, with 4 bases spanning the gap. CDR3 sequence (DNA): TGTGCCACCAGTGATTTGGGGAAGACCCAGTACTTC. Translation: CATSDLGKTQYF.